This T cell receptor (beta chain) was captured in a study of cytomegalovirus exposure and HLA in healthy donors (dated by TCRdb to about 2017). At the level of the whole study: An earlier analysis of roughly 630 of the donors reported 250 to 350 Gb of sequence data and some 120 million unique TCR beta sequences from some 180 million T cells. Rather than using new phenotypic data, the later analysis identified candidate immune exposures from TCR beta sequences and from how often those sequences occurred across donors. HLA typing covered class I and class II loci at four-digit resolution. The number of typed donors differed by locus: 629-630 for A, B, C, DRB1 and DQB1; about 520 for DQA1; some 590 for DPA1; and some 430 for DPB1. A later analysis re-examined previously published TCR beta repertoires from 500 to 700 donors and added high-resolution HLA genotyping to investigate patterns of TCR occurrence. A later genetic analysis took genome-wide SNP genotypes for about 55% of the 666 donors and used that subset as a discovery cohort. To decide whether each TCR beta V gene segment behaved as functional or pseudogenic, an earlier analysis of over 500 of the donors relied on high-throughput TCR beta sequencing. An early release covering some 640 HLA-typed donors comprised 250 to 350 gigabases of sequencing data and around 86 million unique TCR sequences. Four or five DR-DQ haplotypes were handled as single units for association and clustering because linkage in the cohort was strong. The study combined high-throughput TCR immunosequencing, statistical association of individual TCRs with disease status, and machine learning to predict cytomegalovirus infection status. Among 300 to 500 genotyped donors of the cohort, an average of about 220,000 unique TCR beta nucleotide sequences was sequenced per donor, of which 15% to 20% were non-productive. The genetic ancestry cluster associated with self-reported Caucasian donors included 70% to 85% of the 398 genotyped donors. All discovery cohort repertoires had been generated using a single sequencing platform. Donor age, sex, ethnicity and CMV serostatus were compiled together with the repertoire data. The study aimed to test whether cataloging public T cell receptors could reveal signatures of past pathogen exposure. Using immunosequencing, the study profiled T cell repertoires from about 650 subjects and related those repertoires to cytomegalovirus serostatus. In addition to the first cohort of 666 subjects, a separate validation cohort of 120 different subjects was used. Study-wide findings and limitations: A cluster of highly shared sequence variants was judged likely to be a technical artifact of the sequencing pipeline. In a later analysis, HLA-associated TCR beta chains were found to be more clonally expanded and to have lower generation probabilities than equally common non-associated chains. In a later genetic analysis, a missense DCLRE1C variant was associated with V-gene and J-gene trimming of TCR beta chains, and the association was replicated in an independent cohort. A later analysis associated about 16,000 TCR beta sequences with specific HLA alleles at a false discovery rate of 0.05. Because the 87-base-pair reads could not distinguish some IMGT-functional V segments, including TRBV6-2 and TRBV6-3, those segments were excluded. For the cohort, immune exposure information was limited to CMV serostatus. Roughly uniform sequencing depth across donors was assumed in presence/absence analyses, although this assumption may not hold. It was suggested by the authors that the approach could potentially be generalized to other disease states and immunological phenotypes. This cohort had only TCR beta chains sequenced, and the lack of alpha or paired-chain data limited which features could be detected. A later analysis reported that several top co-occurrence clusters appeared linked to parvovirus B19, influenza, CMV and Epstein-Barr virus. Assigning TCR associations to individual alleles was difficult when HLA alleles, especially DR and DQ, strongly co-occurred. A later genetic analysis reported fewer N-insertions in productive TCRs among donors in an Asian-associated ancestry cluster than the roughly 700-donor mean. The study gave a list of 150 to 200 TCR beta chains associated with cytomegalovirus. Across donors, most TCR sequences were observed very rarely, whereas some public TCRs were present in many individuals. In a later analysis, most CMV-associated TCR beta chains were found to appear HLA-restricted, with HLA associations seemingly driven largely by CMV exposure. In an earlier analysis of about 540 of the donors, most TCR beta V segments were observed in productive rearrangements about 87% or about 30% of the time, broadly matching IMGT annotations. In a later analysis, TCR association rates were found to vary across HLA loci, with the most associated TCRs seen for DRB1 alleles and the fewest for HLA-C alleles. Three of the identified cytomegalovirus-associated TCR beta chains were confirmed in vitro to be specific for cytomegalovirus antigens. A further reported finding was that TCR beta sequences accurately predicted the HLA-A and HLA-B alleles for most subjects in the first cohort. The classifier was reported to diagnose cytomegalovirus status with high specificity and sensitivity in both the original and validation cohorts. HLA typing was unavailable for some donors at each locus, so association tests used only the typed subset. Roughly 17 rarely observed V segments, including chromosome 9 orphons, were excluded from the earlier analysis of 550 to 700 of the donors because counts were too low. Linkage disequilibrium might explain the correlated functional status among segregating V segments, but an unknown experimental factor could not be excluded.

Counted from cysteine to phenylalanine, this CDR3 has 15 amino acids. Of all the DNA, just the CDR3 is kept, 45 bases in frame from base 1. The V end gives up 4 bases and the J end 0 bases, leaving 6 bases in the junction not matched to a gene. Via the germline V gene, CDR1 is SGDLS and CDR2 YYNGEE. Library preparation used the immunoSEQ multiplex PCR assay. For the multiplex PCR, a mixture combining 60 forward primers for TCR Vbeta segments and 13 reverse primers for TCR Jbeta segments was used. The CDR3 region of rearranged TCR beta genes was amplified from genomic DNA with a multiplex PCR assay. The Illumina HiSeq System was used to sequence the amplified TCR beta libraries as 87-base-pair reads. The study's processing was this. A later analysis counted about 80 million unique TCR beta chains across the 550 to 700 repertoires, and some 11 million of these chains were shared by at least two donors. Raw reads were error-corrected and collapsed into unique sequences with a nearest-neighbor algorithm that merged closely related sequences to remove PCR and sequencing errors. CDR3 sequences were aligned to IMGT reference sequences to assign V, D and J gene segments. For a sequence to be retained, a match of at least six nucleotides to both a V gene segment and a J gene segment was required. A rearrangement counted as productive if the CDR3 had no stop codons and remained in frame with V and J, and every other rearrangement counted as non-productive. CDR3 was defined by IMGT convention, running from the second conserved V-encoded cysteine to the conserved J-encoded phenylalanine. Sequences without an unambiguous match to a single V gene segment were excluded from the earlier analysis of almost 600 of the donors. An earlier analysis of 587 of the donors classified V segments as functional when productive rearrangements were above 56.7% and as segregating when the standard deviation between donors was above 5%. A statistical classification framework was built to diagnose cytomegalovirus status from the catalog of TCR beta chain sequences. In a later analysis, TCR nucleotide sequences were compared against IMGT/GENE-DB human TR gene sequences so that V and J genes could be assigned. Using the TCRdist pipeline, a later analysis assigned CDR3 sequences along with most-parsimonious VDJ recombination scenarios. In a later analysis, each TCR beta chain was defined by its CDR3 amino acid sequence together with its V-gene family, and reads without a unique V-gene family were excluded. As a way to deal with suspected cross-contamination and a sequencing artifact, a later analysis dropped under 600 nucleotide sequences that were highly shared and had low generation probability. A later analysis calculated a clonal expansion index for each public chain from normalized within-repertoire ranks of inferred template counts. A later analysis computed generation probabilities with a VDJ recombination model fitted to out-of-frame rearrangements, and checked the results against IGoR. In a later analysis, hypergeometric tests were used to score TCR-TCR, TCR-HLA and TCR-CMV co-occurrence, with a repertoire-size bias correction applied to TCR pairs. In a later analysis, false discovery rates were estimated by permuting HLA or CMV assignments 20 times. In a later analysis, co-occurring TCRs were grouped using DBSCAN, with TCRdist sequence similarity added in when clustering inside HLA-allele-positive subsets. Repertoires with fewer than 30,000 or more than 120,000 public chains were left out of co-occurrence clustering, as were about five repertoires with anomalous nucleotide sharing. Drawn from immuneACCESS, this table holds only the in-frame rearrangements with V and J called that TCRdb kept. Clones are partly lost; checked studies trace under half to an unresolved V gene and leave the rest unexplained. For V, J and clone size, that table is used; D and trimming come from the DNA. The sample contains some 170,000 clones, 81% of them found a single time. Together, the top ten hold around 4.7% of the sample.

Remarks on this clone: It has no known antigen specificity. No base quality values were provided; no much bigger clone lies one nucleotide off.

The cohort was made up of approximately 700 healthy bone marrow donors. At the time of sampling, every cohort member was nominally healthy, though immune exposures that went unrecorded were likely present. The donor was CMV seropositive and belonged to the group of 250 to 300 seropositive cohort members. Each donor provided a peripheral blood sample, and peripheral blood mononuclear cells were used for TCR beta sequencing. Genomic DNA was extracted from the blood cell samples with the Qiagen DNeasy Blood Extraction Kit. This receptor was taken from a woman under 30 in good health and CMV-seropositive. The chain employs TRBV9 and TRBJ1-2, and 7 junction bases match TRBD1. The sequenced sample consisted of PBMCs. The DNA reads as follows: TGTGCCAGCAGCTTTACCGACAGGGCTAACTATGGCTACACCTTC. It codes for CASSFTDRANYGYTF.